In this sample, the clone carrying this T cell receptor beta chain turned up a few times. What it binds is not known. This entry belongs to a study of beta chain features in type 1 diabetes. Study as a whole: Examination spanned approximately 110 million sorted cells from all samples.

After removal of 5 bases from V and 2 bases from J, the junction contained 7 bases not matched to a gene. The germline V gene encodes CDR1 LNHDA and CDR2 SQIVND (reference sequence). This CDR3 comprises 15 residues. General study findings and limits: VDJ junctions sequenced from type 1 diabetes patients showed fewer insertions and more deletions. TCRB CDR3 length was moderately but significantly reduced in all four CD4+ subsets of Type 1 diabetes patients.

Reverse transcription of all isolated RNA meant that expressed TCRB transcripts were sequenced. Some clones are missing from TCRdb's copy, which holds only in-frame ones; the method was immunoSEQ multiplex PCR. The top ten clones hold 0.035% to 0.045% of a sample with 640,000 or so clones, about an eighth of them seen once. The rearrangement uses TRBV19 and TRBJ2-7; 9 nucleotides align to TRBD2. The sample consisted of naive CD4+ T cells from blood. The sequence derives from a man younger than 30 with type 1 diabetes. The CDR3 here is CASSLYSGGTYEQYF. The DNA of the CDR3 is TGTGCCAGTAGTCTCTATAGCGGGGGTACCTACGAGCAGTACTTC.